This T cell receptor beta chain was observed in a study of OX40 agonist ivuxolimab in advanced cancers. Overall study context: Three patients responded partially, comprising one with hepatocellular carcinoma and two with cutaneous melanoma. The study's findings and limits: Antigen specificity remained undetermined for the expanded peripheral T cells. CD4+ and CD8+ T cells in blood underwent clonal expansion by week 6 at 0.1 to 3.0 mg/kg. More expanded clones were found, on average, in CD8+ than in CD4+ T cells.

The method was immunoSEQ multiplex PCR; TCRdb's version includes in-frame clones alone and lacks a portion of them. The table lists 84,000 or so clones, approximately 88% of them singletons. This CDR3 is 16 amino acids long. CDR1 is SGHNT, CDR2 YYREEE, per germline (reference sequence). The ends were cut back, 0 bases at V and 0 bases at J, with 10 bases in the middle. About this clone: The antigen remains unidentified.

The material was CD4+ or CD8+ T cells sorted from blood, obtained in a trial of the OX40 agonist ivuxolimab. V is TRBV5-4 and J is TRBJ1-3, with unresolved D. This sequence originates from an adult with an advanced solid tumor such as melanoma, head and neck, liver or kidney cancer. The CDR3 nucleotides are TGTGCCAGCAGCTTGGATTCATTCATCTCTGGAAACACCATATATTTT. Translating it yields CASSLDSFISGNTIYF.